The sequence of this T cell receptor beta chain was determined in a study of cytomegalovirus exposure and HLA in healthy donors. The repertoire was sequenced with immunoSEQ multiplex PCR; TCRdb's copy has only in-frame clones and lacks some. Among approximately 58,000 clones listed, 90% to 95% were seen once. Note on this clone: Its specificity is not known.

Findings and limits, study-wide: Reportedly, diagnosis of cytomegalovirus status by the classifier showed high specificity and sensitivity. The study designated 150 to 200 TCR beta chains cytomegalovirus-associated.

The germline V gene has CDR1 ENHRY and CDR2 SYGVKD. CDR3 length: 13 amino acids. J was trimmed by 4 bases and V by 10 bases; bases with no gene match: 10. Material for sequencing was PBMCs. This TCR derives from a woman aged 18 to 35 in good health and CMV-seropositive. The chain couples TRBV10-3 to TRBJ2-7, with 7 bases aligning to TRBD2. CDR3 DNA: TGTGCCACCGCCTGGGGGGAGGGATACGAGCAGTACTTC. Translation gives CATAWGEGYEQYF.